Listed below are T cell receptor beta chains from one sample, sequenced in a study of PD-1 blockade in classical Hodgkin lymphoma. This table comes from immunoSEQ multiplex PCR, and its TCRdb copy is limited to in-frame clones, with some not included. The sample includes some 12,000 clones, around 75% of them seen just once. This sample comprised peripheral blood mononuclear cells (PBMCs), obtained at baseline. The source of these receptors is a human donor with classical Hodgkin lymphoma. Both conserved end residues are part of each CDR3. Fields, in order: V gene, J gene, clone size, D gene, CDR3 DNA, CDR3 protein. A D gene is named only where the DNA matches it firmly. Where a row states a size, it is once, few, many or the class of an expanded clone; other rows omit it.

TRBV19,TRBJ2-7,.,.,TGTGCCAGTAGTATCCAGGGTGCTCTCCGCGAGCAGTACTTC,CASSIQGALREQYF
TRBV6-1,TRBJ2-7,.,TRBD1,TGTGCCAGCAGTGAATGGACCCAGGGGGCCTACGAGCAGTACTTC,CASSEWTQGAYEQYF
TRBV5-5,TRBJ2-7,once,TRBD2,TGTGCCAGCAGCCAAGGGACTACCTATTCCTACGAGCAGTACTTC,CASSQGTTYSYEQYF
TRBV29-1,TRBJ1-1,medium-sized,.,TGCAGCGTTGGACAGCCCCCTAACACTGAAGCTTTCTTT,CSVGQPPNTEAFF
TRBV7-3,TRBJ2-1,.,TRBD2,TGTGCCAGCAGCGAGGGACTAGCGGGACCAAGGGAGCAGTTCTTC,CASSEGLAGPREQFF
TRBV5-4,TRBJ1-1,once,.,TGTGCCAGCAGCTTGTCTATCCAGGACACTGAAGCTTTCTTT,CASSLSIQDTEAFF
TRBV5-4,TRBJ2-1,.,TRBD2,TGTGCCAGCACCCTAGATGCGGGAGGGCCCTACAATGAGCAGTTCTTC,CASTLDAGGPYNEQFF
TRBV7-9,TRBJ2-1,.,TRBD2,TGTGCCAGCGCGAGGACTAGCGGTCACAATGAGCAGTTCTTC,CASARTSGHNEQFF
TRBV6-1,TRBJ1-3,.,.,TGTGCCAGCAGGACTCGGGGGGCCGGAAACACCATATATTTT,CASRTRGAGNTIYF
TRBV5-5,TRBJ2-2,.,.,TGTGCCAGCAACCCACCCCGGGGACGGGATTTCACCGGGGAGCTGTTTTTT,CASNPPRGRDFTGELFF
TRBV7-8,TRBJ2-5,.,.,TGTGCCAGCAGCTTAGGGGGAACCTTCGAGACCCAGTACTTC,CASSLGGTFETQYF
TRBV5-1,TRBJ2-2,.,.,TGCGCCAGCAGTTTGGGGAGCCGGCGAGGCGGGGAGCTGTTTTTT,CASSLGSRRGGELFF
TRBV7-9,TRBJ2-2,.,TRBD2,TGTGCCAGCAGCCCTCCCTCGGCTAGCGGGAGGACCGGGGAGCTGTTTTTT,CASSPPSASGRTGELFF
TRBV2,TRBJ2-5,once,.,TGTGCCAGCAGTGAAGTCGGACTAACTCAAGAGACCCAGTACTTC,CASSEVGLTQETQYF
TRBV4-1,TRBJ1-2,.,TRBD1,TGCGCCAGCAGCCAAGATCCGGACAGGGTATATGATGGCTACACCTTC,CASSQDPDRVYDGYTF
TRBV2,TRBJ1-5,.,.,TGTGCCAGCACTCCCAAGGGAGGAATCCAGCCCCAGCATTTT,CASTPKGGIQPQHF
TRBV7-9,TRBJ1-1,few,.,TGTGCCAGCAGCGCCGCCGAGGGTATGAACACTGAAGCTTTCTTT,CASSAAEGMNTEAFF
TRBV27,TRBJ1-5,.,.,TGTGCCAGCAGTTTAGGATTAAATCAGCCCCAGCATTTT,CASSLGLNQPQHF
TRBV2,TRBJ1-6,once,.,TGTGCCAGCAGCCATGGGGGAAGGAATTCACCCCTCCACTTT,CASSHGGRNSPLHF
TRBV29-1,TRBJ1-2,.,.,TGCAGCGTTGATGATGGCTACACCTTC,CSVDDGYTF
TRBV9,TRBJ2-2,.,.,TGTGCCAGCAGCGTATTGCGTTCGGGCGGGGAGCTGTTTTTT,CASSVLRSGGELFF
TRBV10-2,TRBJ1-6,.,.,TGCGCCAGCAGTGACGGCAGGGAGGGATGGGGGAATTCACCCCTCCACTTT,CASSDGREGWGNSPLHF
TRBV10-3,TRBJ2-3,few,.,TGTGCCATCGGCGGAACTAGCACAGATACGCAGTATTTT,CAIGGTSTDTQYF
TRBV28,TRBJ2-1,.,TRBD2,TGTGCCAGCAGTTTCCGGCAGGGACTAGCGCTTTCAATGAAGCAGTTCTTC,CASSFRQGLALSMKQFF
TRBV18,TRBJ2-3,few,.,TGTGCCAGCTCAACGATGAGGGGGGCGTTAGATACGCAGTATTTT,CASSTMRGALDTQYF
TRBV5-4,TRBJ1-4,.,TRBD1,TGTGCCAGCAGCCAGGAGGGGGCGGCAACTAATGAAAAACTGTTTTTT,CASSQEGAATNEKLFF
TRBV6-4,TRBJ1-2,.,.,TGTGCCAGCAGTCCAGACGGTGGCAACTATGGCTACACCTTC,CASSPDGGNYGYTF
TRBV10-2,TRBJ2-7,once,.,TGCGCCAGCAGTGAGCCGGACGACTGGGGGTACTTC,CASSEPDDWGYF
TRBV18,TRBJ1-3,few,.,TGTGCCAGCTCCCCAGGAAACACCATATATTTT,CASSPGNTIYF
TRBV6-1,TRBJ2-7,few,TRBD1,TGTGCCAGCAGGGACGGGACAGGGGGAGGCGAGCAGTACTTC,CASRDGTGGGEQYF
TRBV18,TRBJ1-1,few,TRBD1,TGTGCCAGCTCACCAGTTAAGGGACAGGGGGTGAACACTGAAGCTTTCTTT,CASSPVKGQGVNTEAFF